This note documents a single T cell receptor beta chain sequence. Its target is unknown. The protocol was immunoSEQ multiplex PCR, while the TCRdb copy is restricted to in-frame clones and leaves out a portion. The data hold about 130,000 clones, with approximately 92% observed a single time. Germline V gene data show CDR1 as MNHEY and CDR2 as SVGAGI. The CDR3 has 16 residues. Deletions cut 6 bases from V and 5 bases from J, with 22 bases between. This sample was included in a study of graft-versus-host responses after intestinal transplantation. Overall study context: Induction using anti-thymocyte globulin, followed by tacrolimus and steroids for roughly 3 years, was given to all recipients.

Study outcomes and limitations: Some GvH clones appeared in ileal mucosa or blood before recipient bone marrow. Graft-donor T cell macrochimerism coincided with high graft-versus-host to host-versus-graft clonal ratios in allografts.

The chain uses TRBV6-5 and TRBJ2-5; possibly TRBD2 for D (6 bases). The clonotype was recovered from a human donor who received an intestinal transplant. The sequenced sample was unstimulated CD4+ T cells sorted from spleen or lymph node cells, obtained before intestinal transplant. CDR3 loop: CASSYLPGLSGETQYF. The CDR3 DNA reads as TGTGCCAGCAGCTACCTTCCGGGACTCAGCGGGGAGACCCAGTACTTC.